Presented here are 2 T cell receptor beta chains from one specimen sequenced in a study of CD8+ T cells in alopecia areata. Sequencing relied on a cDNA template that was reverse transcribed from extracted RNA. Measured with immunoSEQ multiplex PCR; TCRdb has only the in-frame clones, and not every one. The sample shows 200,000 to 250,000 clones, 50% to 60% of them seen only once. The specimen was CD4+ T cells sorted from blood, collected at week 0. The receptors originated from a human donor with alopecia areata.

The chain combines TRBV7-9 with TRBJ2-3; 13 bases line up with TRBD2. The J segment lost 6 bases and the V segment lost 5 bases, leaving 8 bases of the junction unmatched. CDR1 is SEHNR, CDR2 FQNEAQ, per germline (reference sequence). This CDR3 comprises 16 residues. The CDR3 protein is CASSPRTSGGRDTQYF. The CDR3 coding sequence is TGTGCCAGCAGCCCGCGGACTAGCGGGGGCCGGGATACGCAGTATTTT.

The chain is built from TRBV18 and TRBJ2-7; D may correspond to TRBD1 or TRBD2 (5 bases each). The CDR3 consists of 14 residues. V was clipped by 5 bases and J by 2 bases, with 13 bases between them. The germline CDR1 and CDR2 sequences are KGHSH and LQKENI. The CDR3 spells CASSYRDGPYEQYF. The CDR3 nucleotides are TGTGCCAGCTCATACCGGGACGGACCCTACGAGCAGTACTTC. The full variable domain, in which reference TRBV18 and TRBJ2-7 provide the parts outside the CDR3, is NAGVMQNPRHLVRRRGQEARLRCSPMKGHSHVYWYRQLPEEGLKFMVYLQKENIIDESGMPKERFSAEFPKEGPSILRIQQVVRGDSAAYFCASSYRDGPYEQYFGPGTRLTVT.